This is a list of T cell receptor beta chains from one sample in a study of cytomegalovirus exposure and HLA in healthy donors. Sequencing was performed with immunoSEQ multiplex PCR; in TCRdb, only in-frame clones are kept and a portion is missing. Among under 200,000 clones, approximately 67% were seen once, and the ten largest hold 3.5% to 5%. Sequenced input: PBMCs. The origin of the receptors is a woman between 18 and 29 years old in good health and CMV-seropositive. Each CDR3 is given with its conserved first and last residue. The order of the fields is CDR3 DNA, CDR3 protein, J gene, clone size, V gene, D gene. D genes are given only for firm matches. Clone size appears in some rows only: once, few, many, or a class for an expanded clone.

cdr3_nt: TGCGCCAGCAGCCAAGTTTCGAGCGAAGATACGCAGTATTTT
cdr3_aa: CASSQVSSEDTQYF
j_call: TRBJ2-3
clone_size: few
v_call: TRBV4-1
d_call: .

cdr3_nt: TGTGCCAGCAGTACGCCCCGGAGGGGCAATGAGCAGTTCTTC
cdr3_aa: CASSTPRRGNEQFF
j_call: TRBJ2-1
clone_size: .
v_call: TRBV28
d_call: .

cdr3_nt: TGTGCCAGCGGCGAATTTCGGGAAGCAGCCGCTGAAGCTTTCTTT
cdr3_aa: CASGEFREAAAEAFF
j_call: TRBJ1-1
clone_size: .
v_call: TRBV2
d_call: .

cdr3_nt: TGTGCCAGCTCACCGACCATGGGACTAGCGGGGGTCAATGAGCAGTTCTTC
cdr3_aa: CASSPTMGLAGVNEQFF
j_call: TRBJ2-1
clone_size: .
v_call: TRBV18
d_call: TRBD2

cdr3_nt: TGTGCCATCAGTGAGTCGGCAGGGGCCCCGAACACTGAAGCTTTCTTT
cdr3_aa: CAISESAGAPNTEAFF
j_call: TRBJ1-1
clone_size: .
v_call: TRBV10-3
d_call: .

cdr3_nt: TGTGCCAGCACCCAACGGGCGAGCGGGGGGGCAAGCGGGGAGCTGTTTTTT
cdr3_aa: CASTQRASGGASGELFF
j_call: TRBJ2-2
clone_size: .
v_call: TRBV2
d_call: TRBD2

cdr3_nt: TGTGCCAGCAGTTCCGCGCCGGGACAGCGCACCACCGGGGAGCTGTTTTTT
cdr3_aa: CASSSAPGQRTTGELFF
j_call: TRBJ2-2
clone_size: .
v_call: TRBV27
d_call: TRBD1

cdr3_nt: TGTGCCAGCTCACCGGGACAGGGCGATTCACCCCTCCACTTT
cdr3_aa: CASSPGQGDSPLHF
j_call: TRBJ1-6
clone_size: .
v_call: TRBV18
d_call: TRBD1

cdr3_nt: TGTGCCAGCAGTTACGAACAGGGGAGTGGCTACACCTTC
cdr3_aa: CASSYEQGSGYTF
j_call: TRBJ1-2
clone_size: few
v_call: TRBV6-5
d_call: TRBD1

cdr3_nt: TGCGCCAGCAGCGATACAGGGGGCTTTCTGGGAAACACCATATATTTT
cdr3_aa: CASSDTGGFLGNTIYF
j_call: TRBJ1-3
clone_size: .
v_call: TRBV5-1
d_call: TRBD1

cdr3_nt: TGTGCCAGCAGTCAGCGGACAGGAGGCGGGGAGCTGTTTTTT
cdr3_aa: CASSQRTGGGELFF
j_call: TRBJ2-2
clone_size: .
v_call: TRBV6-6
d_call: TRBD1